The 24 T cell receptor beta chains below all came from one sample that was sequenced in a study of monozygotic twins with cystic fibrosis (dated by TCRdb to about 2021). The library was built by means of the immunoSEQ multiplex PCR assay. Drawn from immuneACCESS, this table holds only the in-frame rearrangements with V and J called that TCRdb kept. Clones are partly lost; checked studies trace under half to an unresolved V gene and leave the rest unexplained. Present in this sample are about 9,100 clones, 91% of which were seen just once. Approximately 5.4% of the sample goes to the ten largest clones. Sequences were obtained from blood. The receptors stem from a boy younger than 10 with cystic fibrosis.

The chain employs TRBV6-4 and TRBJ1-2; D uncertain. This CDR3 has 14 residues. The V gene's germline CDR1 is MRHNA and CDR2 SNTAGT. V was shortened by 8 bases and J by 2 bases, with 15 bases between the two germline ends. The CDR3 DNA is TGTGCCAGCCGGGTGGAAGCAGTAAACTATGGCTACACCTTC. It specifies CASRVEAVNYGYTF.

The gene calls are TRBV6-1 and TRBJ1-4; D is undetermined. The CDR3 loop spans 17 amino acids. The V and J ends lost 4 bases and 6 bases respectively, with 21 bases between them. CDR1 MNHNS and CDR2 SASEGT come from the germline V gene. The CDR3 DNA is TGTGCCAGCAGTGGGCAGGCCAAGGGAAGGGCCCATGAAAAACTGTTTTTT. Protein sequence: CASSGQAKGRAHEKLFF.

This sequence joins TRBV20-1 and TRBJ1-2; 9 bases are shared with TRBD1. This CDR3 comprises 11 residues. The germline CDR1 and CDR2 sequences are DFQATT and SNEGSKA (reference sequence). CDR3 in amino acids: CRARTGDGYTF. CDR3 coding DNA: TGCAGGGCAAGGACAGGGGATGGCTACACCTTC.

The V call is TRBV20-1, the J call TRBJ2-3; D call uncertain. Trimming took 4 bases from V and 4 from J, leaving 3 bases between them. Germline CDR1 reads DFQATT; CDR2 reads SNEGSKA (reference sequence). The CDR3 sequence is 10 residues long. The CDR3 DNA follows: TGCAGTGCTAATCCAGATACGCAGTATTTT. This encodes CSANPDTQYF.

The chain carries TRBV5-6 and TRBJ1-1; D unclear. The CDR3 runs to 13 residues. The germline gives CDR1 SGHDT, CDR2 YYEEEE. V shed 4 bases and J shed 5 bases, with 12 bases lying between them. The chain's CDR3 is CASSLGVGTEAFF. The CDR3 DNA reads as TGTGCCAGCAGCCTTGGGGTGGGGACTGAAGCTTTCTTT.

The chain carries TRBV7-6 and TRBJ2-7; 12 positions match TRBD2. The CDR3 has 15 residues. Germline V lookup: CDR1 SGHVS, CDR2 FNYEAQ. The V gene end was trimmed by 5 bases and the J gene end by 2 bases; junction bases not matched to a gene: 4. The chain's CDR3 is CASSPRTSGTYEQYF. In nucleotides, the CDR3 is TGTGCCAGCAGCCCCCGGACTAGCGGGACCTACGAGCAGTACTTC.

The V gene is TRBV18, the J gene TRBJ2-6, with D unclear. The CDR3 has 18 amino acids. V dropped 4 bases and J dropped 2 bases, with 18 bases sitting between them. Looked up from germline, CDR1 is KGHSH and CDR2 is LQKENI. This CDR3 reads CASSLRTSRGTGANVLTF. Written as DNA, the CDR3 is TGTGCCAGCTCACTGCGTACCAGCCGTGGGACTGGGGCCAACGTCCTGACTTTC.

The rearrangement links TRBV7-9 to TRBJ1-2, with D perhaps matching TRBD1 (5 bases). CDR3 length equals 15 residues. Germline loops: CDR1 SEHNR, CDR2 FQNEAQ (reference sequence). Trimming left V 4 bases short and J 8 bases short, with 20 bases between. For the CDR3, the DNA is TGTGCCAGCAGCTCATCGGAGTCAGGGCCCCGGGGCTACACCTTC. Residues: CASSSSESGPRGYTF.

This chain uses TRBV2 with TRBJ2-5; D is undetermined. The CDR3 extends over 14 amino acids. The V end lost 3 bases, the J end lost 0 bases, and 8 bases lay between the germline ends. Germline-derived CDR1 and CDR2 are SNHLY and FYNNEI. The CDR3 DNA follows: TGTGCCAGCAGTGATGCTTTTAACCAAGAGACCCAGTACTTC. It translates to CASSDAFNQETQYF.

The CDR3 coding sequence is TGTGCCAGCAGCTTAAGCAGGGGCCGCTCTGGAAACACCATATATTTT. Translated, it gives CASSLSRGRSGNTIYF. The chain carries TRBV11-3 and TRBJ1-3, with D perhaps matching TRBD1 (6 bases). This CDR3 region has 16 residues. V was cut by 2 bases and J by 0 bases, with 11 bases left in between. Germline CDR1 SGHNT, CDR2 YENEEA.

The V gene is TRBV11-2, the J gene TRBJ2-1; 8 nucleotides match TRBD2. The V segment lost 5 bases and the J segment 7 bases; nucleotides outside the gene matches: 16. The CDR3 has 17 residues. Germline CDR1 and CDR2: SGHAT and FQNNGV. The CDR3 region is CASSRNAGSGGGNEQFF. The CDR3, as DNA: TGTGCCAGCAGCCGCAACGCAGGGAGCGGGGGTGGAAATGAGCAGTTCTTC.

The J gene is TRBJ2-5, the V gene TRBV9, with 7 bases aligning to TRBD2. This CDR3 has 15 residues. CDR1 and CDR2 (germline): SGDLS, YYNGEE. Losses at the gene ends were 3 bases for V and 4 bases for J; bases not matched to a gene: 9. The CDR3, as DNA: TGTGCCAGCAGCGAGGGACTACGACCAATAGAGACCCAGTACTTC. As protein: CASSEGLRPIETQYF.

The chain employs TRBV11-2 and TRBJ1-6; no firm D call. This CDR3 region has 16 residues. Looked up from germline, CDR1 is SGHAT and CDR2 is FQNNGV. V lost 2 bases and J lost 10, with 18 bases in between. For the CDR3, the DNA is TGTGCCAGCAGCTTAAGGGCGCGACCACACGAGTCACCCCTCCACTTT. Amino acids: CASSLRARPHESPLHF.

This chain joins TRBV9 and TRBJ2-1; 7 nucleotides align to TRBD1. V was clipped by 3 bases and J by 7 bases; unmatched bases: 10. Germline assignment: CDR1 SGDLS and CDR2 YYNGEE. The CDR3 length is 15 residues. The CDR3 nucleotides are TGTGCCAGCAGCGGAGACAGGGAAGAGAATAATGAGCAGTTCTTC. This translates into CASSGDREENNEQFF.

V and J are TRBV6-5 and TRBJ2-7, with 7 bases lining up with TRBD1. V shed 5 bases and J 5 bases; nucleotides not matched to a gene: 6. This CDR3 region has 13 residues. Germline V lookup: CDR1 MNHEY, CDR2 SVGAGI. The CDR3 DNA is TGTGCCAGCAGTGACACAGGGGTGCACGAGCAGTACTTC. As protein: CASSDTGVHEQYF.

The chain links TRBV4-3 to TRBJ1-5; 10 nucleotides line up with TRBD1. The J segment lost 6 bases and the V segment lost 2 bases, leaving 4 bases of the junction unmatched. Germline-derived CDR1 and CDR2 are LGHNA and YSLEER. This CDR3 contains 15 residues. As DNA, the CDR3 is TGCGCCAGCAGCCAATCCGACAGGGGGCCTCAGCCCCAGCATTTT. This encodes CASSQSDRGPQPQHF.

This chain uses TRBV10-3 with TRBJ1-5; 11 nucleotides match TRBD1. Trimming took 3 bases from V and 1 from J; bases not matched to a gene: 8. The germline gives CDR1 ENHRY, CDR2 SYGVKD. The CDR3 extends over 18 amino acids. CDR3 nucleotide sequence: TGTGCCATCAGTGAAGGGGGGACAGGGGGGTTGAGCAATCAGCCCCAGCATTTT. This sequence encodes CAISEGGTGGLSNQPQHF.

The chain carries TRBV30 and TRBJ1-6, with unresolved D. The CDR3 has 14 amino acids. Germline V CDR1 and CDR2: GTSNPN, SVGIG (reference sequence). V shed 3 bases and J shed 7 bases, with 13 bases lying between them. CDR3 in amino acids: CAWRWEGKNSPLHF. The CDR3 region has the DNA TGTGCCTGGAGATGGGAGGGAAAAAATTCACCCCTCCACTTT.

The chain combines TRBV6-6 with TRBJ1-1, with unresolved D. Germline V gene lookup returns CDR1 MNHNY and CDR2 SVGAGI (reference sequence). V dropped 2 bases and J dropped 6 bases, with 7 bases sitting between them. There are 12 residues in the CDR3. The CDR3 is CASSYTLSEAFF. In nucleotides, the CDR3 is TGTGCCAGCAGTTACACACTCTCTGAAGCTTTCTTT.

The sample holds one count of this clone. This rearrangement joins TRBV5-1 to TRBJ2-1, with 10 nucleotides matching TRBD2. CDR3 length: 14 amino acids. Losses at the gene ends were 2 bases for V and 5 bases for J; bases not matched to a gene: 1. Germline V gene data show CDR1 as SGHRS and CDR2 as YFSETQ. In DNA form, the CDR3 reads TGCGCCAGCAGCTTCGGACTAGCGGACAATGAGCAGTTCTTC. Residues: CASSFGLADNEQFF.

The chain combines TRBV7-8 with TRBJ2-7; D perhaps matches TRBD1 (5 bases). CDR1 and CDR2 from the germline V gene are SGHVS and FQNEAQ. V lost 1 base to trimming and J lost 5 bases, with 12 bases between them. The CDR3 runs to 14 residues. The CDR3 sequence: CASSLGGKPHEQYF. CDR3 coding DNA: TGTGCCAGCAGCTTAGGGGGCAAACCCCACGAGCAGTACTTC.

The J gene is TRBJ2-3, the V gene TRBV11-2; D gene unclear. Trimming took off 0 bases at V and 5 bases at J, with 0 bases between the two ends. The germline V gene encodes CDR1 SGHAT and CDR2 FQNNGV. The CDR3 spans 11 residues. The CDR3 protein is CASSLEDTQYF. The CDR3 coding sequence is TGTGCCAGCAGCTTAGAAGATACGCAGTATTTT.

The V call is TRBV5-7, the J call TRBJ2-1, with D perhaps TRBD1 (5 bases). TRBV5-7 belongs to the ORF category, with a function that is uncertain. V was trimmed by 4 bases and J by 4 bases, leaving 15 bases between them. The CDR3 is made up of 15 amino acids. Here the CDR3 reads CASSPQGVGYNEQFF. In DNA, the CDR3 is TGTGCCAGCAGCCCCCAGGGCGTGGGGTACAATGAGCAGTTCTTC.

The rearrangement links TRBV11-3 to TRBJ2-1; 8 bases align to TRBD1. The CDR3 runs to 14 residues. V dropped 4 bases and J dropped 8; count of bases not matched to a gene: 7. Per the germline V gene, CDR1 is SGHNT and CDR2 is YENEEA. CDR3 sequence (DNA): TGTGCCAGCAGCTCGGACAGGGCAGGGGATGAGCAGTTCTTC. Translating gives CASSSDRAGDEQFF.